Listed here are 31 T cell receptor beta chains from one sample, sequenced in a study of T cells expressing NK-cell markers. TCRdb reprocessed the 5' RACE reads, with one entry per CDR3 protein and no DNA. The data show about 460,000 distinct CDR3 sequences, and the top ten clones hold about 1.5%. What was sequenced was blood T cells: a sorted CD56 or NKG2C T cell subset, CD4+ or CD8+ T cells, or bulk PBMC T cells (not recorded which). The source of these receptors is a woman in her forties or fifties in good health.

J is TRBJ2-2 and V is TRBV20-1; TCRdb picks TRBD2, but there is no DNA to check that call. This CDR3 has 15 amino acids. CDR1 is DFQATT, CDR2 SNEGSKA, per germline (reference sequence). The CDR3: CSARGGLANTGELFF.

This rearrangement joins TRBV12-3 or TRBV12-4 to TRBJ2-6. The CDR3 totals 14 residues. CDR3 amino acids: CASSRSSGANVLTF.

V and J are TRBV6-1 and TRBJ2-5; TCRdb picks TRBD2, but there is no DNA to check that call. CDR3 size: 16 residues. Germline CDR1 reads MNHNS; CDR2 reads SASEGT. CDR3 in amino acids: CASSVLDSPAGETQYF.

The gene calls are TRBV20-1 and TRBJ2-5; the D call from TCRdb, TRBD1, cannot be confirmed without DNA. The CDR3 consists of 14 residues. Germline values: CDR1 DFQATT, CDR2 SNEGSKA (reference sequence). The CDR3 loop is CSAAWGGSQETQYF.

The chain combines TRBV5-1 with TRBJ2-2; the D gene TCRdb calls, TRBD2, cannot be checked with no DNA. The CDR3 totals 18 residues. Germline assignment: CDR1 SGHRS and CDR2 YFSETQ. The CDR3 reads CASSLRTSGSGGTGELFF. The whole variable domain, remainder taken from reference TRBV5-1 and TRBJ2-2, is KAGVTQTPRYLIKTRGQQVTLSCSPISGHRSVSWYQQTPGQGLQFLFEYFSETQRNKGNFPGRFSGRQFSNSRSEMNVSTLELGDSALYLCASSLRTSGSGGTGELFFGEGSRLTVL.

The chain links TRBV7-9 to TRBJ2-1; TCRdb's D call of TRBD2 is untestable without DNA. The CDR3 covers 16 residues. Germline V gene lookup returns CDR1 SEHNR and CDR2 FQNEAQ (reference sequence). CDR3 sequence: CASSLLGSLAHNEQFF.

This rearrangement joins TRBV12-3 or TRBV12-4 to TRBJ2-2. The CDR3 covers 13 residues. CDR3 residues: CASSSFDTGELFF.

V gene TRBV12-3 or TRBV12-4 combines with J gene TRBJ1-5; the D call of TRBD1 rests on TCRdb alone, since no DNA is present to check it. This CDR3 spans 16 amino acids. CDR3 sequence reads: CASGRIGAAGDQPQHF.

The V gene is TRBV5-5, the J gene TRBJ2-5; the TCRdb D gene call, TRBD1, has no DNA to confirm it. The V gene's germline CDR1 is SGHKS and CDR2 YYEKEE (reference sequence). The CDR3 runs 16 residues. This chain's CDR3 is CASSPERLQGLETQYF.

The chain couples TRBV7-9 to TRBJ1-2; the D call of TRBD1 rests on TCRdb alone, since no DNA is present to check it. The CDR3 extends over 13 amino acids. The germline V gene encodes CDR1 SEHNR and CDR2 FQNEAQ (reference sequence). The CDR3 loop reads CASSSRTGRGYTF.

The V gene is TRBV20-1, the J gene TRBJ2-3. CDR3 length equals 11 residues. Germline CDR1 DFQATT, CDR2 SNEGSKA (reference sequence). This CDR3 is CSVPSGGTQYF.

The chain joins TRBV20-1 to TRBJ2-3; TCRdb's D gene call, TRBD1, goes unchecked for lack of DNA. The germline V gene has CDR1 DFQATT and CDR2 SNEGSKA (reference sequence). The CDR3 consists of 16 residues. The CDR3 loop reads CSASSPRGGRADTQYF.

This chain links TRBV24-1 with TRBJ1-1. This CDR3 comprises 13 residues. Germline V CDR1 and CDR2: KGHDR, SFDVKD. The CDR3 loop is CATSEGALTEAFF.

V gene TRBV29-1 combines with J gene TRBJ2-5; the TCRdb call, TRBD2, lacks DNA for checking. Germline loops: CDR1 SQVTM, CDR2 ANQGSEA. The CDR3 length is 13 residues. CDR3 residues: CSAGTSGLGTQYF.

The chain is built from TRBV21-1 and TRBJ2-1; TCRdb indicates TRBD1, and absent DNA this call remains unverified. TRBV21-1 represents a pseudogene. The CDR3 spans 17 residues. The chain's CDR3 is CASSKRALRRRDNEQFF.

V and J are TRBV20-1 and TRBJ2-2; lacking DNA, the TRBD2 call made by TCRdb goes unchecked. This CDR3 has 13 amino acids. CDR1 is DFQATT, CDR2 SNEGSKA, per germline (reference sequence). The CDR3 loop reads CSGRPSGRIELFF.

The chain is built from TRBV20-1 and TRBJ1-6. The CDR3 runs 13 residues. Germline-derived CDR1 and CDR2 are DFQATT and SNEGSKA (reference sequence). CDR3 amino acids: CSTGEQHNSPLHF.

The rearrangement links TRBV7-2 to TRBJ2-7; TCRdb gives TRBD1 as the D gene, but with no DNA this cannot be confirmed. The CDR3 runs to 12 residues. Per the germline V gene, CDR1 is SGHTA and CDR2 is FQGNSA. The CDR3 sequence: CASSLETGVQYF. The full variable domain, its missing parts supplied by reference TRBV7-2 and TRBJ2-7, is GAGVSQSPSNKVTEKGKDVELRCDPISGHTALYWYRQSLGQGLEFLIYFQGNSAPDKSGLPSDRFSAERTGGSVSTLTIQRTQQEDSAVYLCASSLETGVQYFGPGTRLTVT.

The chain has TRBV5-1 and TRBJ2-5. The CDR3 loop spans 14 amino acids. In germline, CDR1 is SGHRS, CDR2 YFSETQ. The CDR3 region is CASSLGVNQETQYF.

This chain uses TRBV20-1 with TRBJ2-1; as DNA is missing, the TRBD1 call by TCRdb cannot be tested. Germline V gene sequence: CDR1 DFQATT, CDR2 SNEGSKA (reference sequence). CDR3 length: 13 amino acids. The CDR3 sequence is CSARDVVTGKQFF.

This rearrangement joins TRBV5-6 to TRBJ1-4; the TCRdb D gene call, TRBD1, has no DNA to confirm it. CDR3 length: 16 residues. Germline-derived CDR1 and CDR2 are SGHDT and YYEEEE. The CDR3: CASSLVSGTAGEKLFF.

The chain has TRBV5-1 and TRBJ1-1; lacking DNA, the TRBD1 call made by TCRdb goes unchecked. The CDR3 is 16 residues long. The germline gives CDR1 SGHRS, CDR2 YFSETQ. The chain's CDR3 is CASSSRIGGANTEAFF.

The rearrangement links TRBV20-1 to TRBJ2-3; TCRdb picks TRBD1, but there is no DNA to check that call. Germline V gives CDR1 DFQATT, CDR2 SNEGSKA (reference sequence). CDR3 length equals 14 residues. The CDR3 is CSAKRTETADTQYF.

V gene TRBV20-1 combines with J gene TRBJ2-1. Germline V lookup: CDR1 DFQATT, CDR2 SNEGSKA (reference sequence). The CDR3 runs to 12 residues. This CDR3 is CSARGGSSEQFF.

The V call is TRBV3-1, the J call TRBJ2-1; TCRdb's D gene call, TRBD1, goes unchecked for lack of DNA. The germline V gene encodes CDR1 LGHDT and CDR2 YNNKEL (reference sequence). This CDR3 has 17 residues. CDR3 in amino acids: CASSQALNLQGSDEQFF.

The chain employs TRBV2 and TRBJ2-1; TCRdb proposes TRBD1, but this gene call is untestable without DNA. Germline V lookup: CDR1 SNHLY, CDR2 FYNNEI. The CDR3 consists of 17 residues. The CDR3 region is CATRDRGVREVDNEQFF.

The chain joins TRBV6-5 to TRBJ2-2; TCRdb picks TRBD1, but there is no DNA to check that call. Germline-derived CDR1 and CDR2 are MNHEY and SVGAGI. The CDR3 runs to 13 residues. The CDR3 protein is CAKSSRATGELFF.

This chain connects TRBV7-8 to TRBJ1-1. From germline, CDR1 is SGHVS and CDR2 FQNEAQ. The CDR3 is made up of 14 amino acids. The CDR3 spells CASSVDSANTEAFF.

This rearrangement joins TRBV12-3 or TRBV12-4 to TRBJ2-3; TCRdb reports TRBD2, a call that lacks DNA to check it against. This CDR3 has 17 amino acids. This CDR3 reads CASSLSWRLAGGGWQYF.

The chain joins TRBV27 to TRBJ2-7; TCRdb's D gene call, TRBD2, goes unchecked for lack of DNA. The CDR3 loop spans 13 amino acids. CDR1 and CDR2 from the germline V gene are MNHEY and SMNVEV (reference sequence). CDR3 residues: CATASLSSYEQYF.

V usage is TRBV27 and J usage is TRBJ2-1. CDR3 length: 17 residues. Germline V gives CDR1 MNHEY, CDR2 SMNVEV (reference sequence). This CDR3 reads CASSLSPVRSSYNEQFF.